Each of the 8 T cell receptor beta chains below was sequenced from the same sample in a study of regulatory T cells in long-lasting Graves disease. The TCR beta library used iRepertoire HTBI primers with Arm-PCR amplification of CDR3. TCRdb ran MiXCR on the multiplex PCR reads and lists one entry per CDR3 protein. The table includes about 430,000 distinct CDR3 sequences, 20% to 25% detected once. Time point here: persistent/refractory GD, antithyroid drugs over 5 years with positive TRAb. The TCR library used RNA extracted from PBMCs. The source material was peripheral blood mononuclear cells (PBMCs), sampled when the disease was refractory, from a patient treated with antithyroid drugs. Receptors originate from a female donor with Graves disease.

The table lists this clonotype with many counts. V is TRBV9 and J is TRBJ2-7; 11 bases match TRBD2. The trim removed 2 bases at V and 4 bases at J, leaving 5 bases unmatched. Germline V gene lookup returns CDR1 SGDLS and CDR2 YYNGEE. This CDR3 spans 15 amino acids. The CDR3 DNA reads TGTGCCAGCAGCGTTTCCGGGACTAGCGGTTACGAGCAGTACTTC. It encodes CASSVSGTSGYEQYF. Full variable domain (missing parts from reference TRBV9 and TRBJ2-7): DSGVTQTPKHLITATGQRVTLRCSPRSGDLSVYWYQQSLDQGLQFLIQYYNGEERAKGNILERFSAQQFPDLHSELNLSSLELGDSALYFCASSVSGTSGYEQYFGPGTRLTVT.

This clonotype was observed once. Sequence at one end of the junction differs from germline and may be a read error. The J gene is TRBJ2-6, the V gene TRBV12-3 or TRBV12-4, with TRBD1 as a possible D gene (5 bases). The CDR3 consists of 14 residues. The CDR3: CASSFVSGANVPTF. CDR3 nucleotides: TGTGCCAGCAGTTTTGTCTCTGGGGCCAACGTCCCGACTTTC.

This clonotype appeared many times. The chain has TRBV2 and TRBJ1-2, with 9 nucleotides matching TRBD1. The CDR3 length is 15 residues. Per germline, CDR1 SNHLY and CDR2 FYNNEI. After removal of 6 bases from V and 5 bases from J, the junction contained 10 bases not matched to a gene. Here the CDR3 reads CASSQSGTGPYGYTF. CDR3 nucleotides: TGTGCCAGCAGCCAAAGCGGGACAGGGCCATATGGCTACACCTTC.

The V gene is TRBV25-1, the J gene TRBJ1-2; TRBD1 is a possible D gene (5 bases). V dropped 7 bases and J dropped 5 bases, with 8 bases sitting between them. The CDR3 length is 11 residues. Germline V gene sequence: CDR1 MGHDK, CDR2 SYGVNS. CDR3 loop: CASTEGYGYTF. In DNA, the CDR3 is TGTGCCAGCACTGAGGGGTATGGCTACACCTTC.

V usage is TRBV20-1 and J usage is TRBJ1-2, with 7 bases fitting TRBD1. The CDR3 totals 13 residues. Looked up from germline, CDR1 is DFQATT and CDR2 is SNEGSKA (reference sequence). CDR3 DNA: TGCGGGGGAAGACAGGGTGGTCAAGGTGGCTACACCTTC. This gives the protein CGGRQGGQGGYTF.

This clonotype was seen at least ten times. The J gene is TRBJ2-7, the V gene TRBV28; 12 nucleotides agree with TRBD1. Germline CDR1 is MDHEN and CDR2 is SYDVKM. The CDR3 consists of 16 residues. The V gene end was trimmed by 6 bases and the J gene end by 6 bases; junction bases not matched to a gene: 12. The CDR3 DNA sequence: TGTGCCAGCAGCTTCCCCCCGGGACAGGGGGCATCCGAGCAGTACTTC. It translates to CASSFPPGQGASEQYF. Filled out from reference TRBV28 and TRBJ2-7, the complete variable domain reads DVKVTQSSRYLVKRTGEKVFLECVQDMDHENMFWYRQDPGLGLRLIYFSYDVKMKEKGDIPEGYSVSREKKERFSLILESASTNQTSMYLCASSFPPGQGASEQYFGPGTRLTVT.

On this clonotype: This could be a read error, since a much larger clone is one nucleotide away. The chain links TRBV6-1 to TRBJ2-2; the match to TRBD1 covers 11 bases. V lost 3 bases to trimming and J lost 8 bases; unmatched junction nucleotides: 8. Germline V CDR1 and CDR2: MNHNS, SASEGT. This CDR3 spans 16 amino acids. The CDR3 reads CASSDPRTGGGGELFF. The CDR3 coding sequence is TGTGCCAGCAGTGACCCTCGGACAGGGGGCGGAGGGGAGCTGTTTTTT.

This clonotype was observed at least ten times. The CDR3 sequence: CATSKSPRDNQPQHF. CDR3 sequence (DNA): TGTGCCACCAGCAAGAGCCCCAGGGACAATCAGCCCCAGCATTTT. The chain carries TRBV15 and TRBJ1-5; D is perhaps TRBD1 (5 bases). The CDR3 length is 15 residues. V lost 4 bases and J lost 3, with 13 bases in between. Germline V gives CDR1 LNHNV, CDR2 YYDKDF (reference sequence).